This TCR beta chain was sequenced for a study of blood T cell repertoires in COVID-19. Study at large: Some COVID-19 samples were acute and others convalescent; all came from the United States, Italy and Spain. T cells, B-cell-depleted T cells, or PBMCs provided the cDNA or gDNA that served as material.

V shed 3 bases, J shed 7 bases, and the junction held 6 bases outside the gene matches. Looked up from germline, CDR1 is SEHNR and CDR2 is FQNEAQ (reference sequence). The CDR3 runs to 16 residues. In the study's own analysis: Scientists estimated how many nucleated cells there were by amplifying reference gene primers. The assay was immunoSEQ multiplex PCR, and TCRdb's table has in-frame clones only and misses some. V and J calls plus clone size are reproduced from that table; the DNA served to infer D and trimming. The table includes fewer than 95,000 clones, 75% to 90% detected once. This clone was counted only a few times.

Material for sequencing was peripheral blood. The rearrangement uses TRBV7-9 and TRBJ2-2; TRBD1 aligns across 12 bases. The clonotype originates from a male donor with acute or convalescent COVID-19. CDR3 in amino acids: CASSFPGTGGYGELFF. For the CDR3, the DNA is TGTGCCAGCAGCTTCCCCGGGACAGGGGGCTACGGGGAGCTGTTTTTT.